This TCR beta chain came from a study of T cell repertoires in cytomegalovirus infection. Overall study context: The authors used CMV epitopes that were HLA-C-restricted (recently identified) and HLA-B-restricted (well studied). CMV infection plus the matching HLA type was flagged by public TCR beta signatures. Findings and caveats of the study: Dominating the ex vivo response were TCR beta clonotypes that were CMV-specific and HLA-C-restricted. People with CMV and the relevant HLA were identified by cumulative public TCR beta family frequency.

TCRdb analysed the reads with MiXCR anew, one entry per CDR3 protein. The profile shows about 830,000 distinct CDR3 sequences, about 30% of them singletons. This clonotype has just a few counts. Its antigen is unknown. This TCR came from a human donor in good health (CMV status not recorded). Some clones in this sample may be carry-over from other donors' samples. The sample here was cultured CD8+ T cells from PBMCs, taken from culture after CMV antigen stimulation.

The CDR3 reads CASSFLNGYTF. The CDR3, as DNA: TGTGCCAGCAGCTTTTTAAATGGCTACACCTTC. The rearrangement joins TRBV5-4 to TRBJ1-2, with unresolved D. Trimming cost V 2 bases and J 6 bases, with 5 bases left between them. Germline values: CDR1 SGHNT, CDR2 YYREEE (reference sequence). This CDR3 has 11 amino acids. Drawing the rest from reference TRBV5-4 and TRBJ1-2, the complete variable domain is ETGVTQSPTHLIKTRGQQVTLRCSSQSGHNTVSWYQQALGQGPQFIFQYYREEENGRGNFPPRFSGLQFPNYSSELNVNALELDDSALYLCASSFLNGYTFGSGTRLTVV.